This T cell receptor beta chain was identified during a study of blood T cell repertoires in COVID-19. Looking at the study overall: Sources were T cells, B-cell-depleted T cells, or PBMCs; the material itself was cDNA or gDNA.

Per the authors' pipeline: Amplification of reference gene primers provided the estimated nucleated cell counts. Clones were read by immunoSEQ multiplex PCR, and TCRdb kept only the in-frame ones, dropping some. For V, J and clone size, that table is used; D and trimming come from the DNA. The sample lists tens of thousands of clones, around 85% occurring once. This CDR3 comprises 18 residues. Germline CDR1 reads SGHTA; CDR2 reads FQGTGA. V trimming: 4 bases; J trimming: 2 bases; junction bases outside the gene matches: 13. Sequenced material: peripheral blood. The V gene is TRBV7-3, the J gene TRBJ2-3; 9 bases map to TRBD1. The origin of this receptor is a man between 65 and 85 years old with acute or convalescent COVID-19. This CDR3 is CASSSNPGQGSITDTQYF. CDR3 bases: TGTGCCAGCAGCTCTAACCCGGGACAGGGCAGCATCACAGATACGCAGTATTTT.